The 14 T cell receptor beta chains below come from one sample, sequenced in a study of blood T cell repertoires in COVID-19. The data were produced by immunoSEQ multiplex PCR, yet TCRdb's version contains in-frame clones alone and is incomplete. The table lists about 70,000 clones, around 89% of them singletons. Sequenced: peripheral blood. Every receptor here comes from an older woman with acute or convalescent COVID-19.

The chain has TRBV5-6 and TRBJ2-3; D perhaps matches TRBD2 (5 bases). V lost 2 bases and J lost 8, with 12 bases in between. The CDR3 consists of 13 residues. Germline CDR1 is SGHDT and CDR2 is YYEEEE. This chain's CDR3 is CASSFQSRGTQYF. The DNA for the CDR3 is TGTGCCAGCAGCTTTCAGAGTCGGGGTACGCAGTATTTT.

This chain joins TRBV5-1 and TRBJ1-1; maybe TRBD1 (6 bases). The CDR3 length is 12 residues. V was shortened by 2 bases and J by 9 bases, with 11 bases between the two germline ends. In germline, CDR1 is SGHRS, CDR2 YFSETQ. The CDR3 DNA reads TGCGCCAGCAGCTTACAGGGCCTCCAAGCTTTCTTT. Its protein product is CASSLQGLQAFF.

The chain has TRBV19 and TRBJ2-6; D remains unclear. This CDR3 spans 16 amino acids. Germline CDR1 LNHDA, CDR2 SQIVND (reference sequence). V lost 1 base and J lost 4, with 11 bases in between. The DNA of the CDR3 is TGTGCCAGTAGTATAGTGCGTCTGCAAGGGGCCAACGTCCTGACTTTC. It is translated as CASSIVRLQGANVLTF.

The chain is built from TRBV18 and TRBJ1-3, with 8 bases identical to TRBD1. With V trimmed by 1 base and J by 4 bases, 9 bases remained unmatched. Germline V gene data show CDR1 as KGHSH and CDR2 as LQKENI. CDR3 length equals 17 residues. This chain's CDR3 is CASSPRQDRGNGNTIYF. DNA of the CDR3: TGTGCCAGCTCACCACGGCAAGACAGGGGTAACGGAAACACCATATATTTT.

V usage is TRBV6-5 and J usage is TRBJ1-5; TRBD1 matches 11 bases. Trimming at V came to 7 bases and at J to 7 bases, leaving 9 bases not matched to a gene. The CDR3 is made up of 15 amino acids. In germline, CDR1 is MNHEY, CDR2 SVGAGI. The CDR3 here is CASTLDRGQGQPQHF. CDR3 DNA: TGTGCCAGCACCTTGGACAGGGGGCAAGGACAGCCCCAGCATTTT.

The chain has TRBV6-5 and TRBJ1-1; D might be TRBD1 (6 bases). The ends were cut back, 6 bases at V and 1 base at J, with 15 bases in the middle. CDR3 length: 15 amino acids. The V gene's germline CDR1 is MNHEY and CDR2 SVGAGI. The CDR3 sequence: CASRPPGQKNTEAFF. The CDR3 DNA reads TGTGCCAGCAGGCCCCCAGGACAGAAGAACACTGAAGCTTTCTTT.

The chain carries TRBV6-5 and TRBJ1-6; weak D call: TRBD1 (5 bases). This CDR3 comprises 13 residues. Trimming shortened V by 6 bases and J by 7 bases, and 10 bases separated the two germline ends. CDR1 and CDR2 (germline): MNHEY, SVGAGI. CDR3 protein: CASSSRGNSPLHF. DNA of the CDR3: TGTGCCAGCAGCTCCCGGGGGAATTCACCCCTCCACTTT.

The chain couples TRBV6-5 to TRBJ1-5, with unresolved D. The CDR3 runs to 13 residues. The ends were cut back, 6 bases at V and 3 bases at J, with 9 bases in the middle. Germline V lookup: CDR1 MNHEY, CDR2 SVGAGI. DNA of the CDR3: TGTGCCAGCAGCCGGGAAAACAATCAGCCCCAGCATTTT. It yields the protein CASSRENNQPQHF.

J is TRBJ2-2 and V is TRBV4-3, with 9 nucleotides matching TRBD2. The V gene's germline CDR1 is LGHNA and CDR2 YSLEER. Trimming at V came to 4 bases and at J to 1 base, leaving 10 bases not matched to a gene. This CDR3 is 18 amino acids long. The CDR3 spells CASSLTPGTSRNTGELFF. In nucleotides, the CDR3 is TGCGCCAGCAGCCTTACACCCGGGACTAGCAGGAACACCGGGGAGCTGTTTTTT.

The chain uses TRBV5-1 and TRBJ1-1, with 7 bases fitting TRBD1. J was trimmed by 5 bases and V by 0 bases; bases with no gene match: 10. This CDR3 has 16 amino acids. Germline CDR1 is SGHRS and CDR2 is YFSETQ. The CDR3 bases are TGCGCCAGCAGCTTGGGAGACAGGGTTACTCGAACTGAAGCTTTCTTT. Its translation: CASSLGDRVTRTEAFF.

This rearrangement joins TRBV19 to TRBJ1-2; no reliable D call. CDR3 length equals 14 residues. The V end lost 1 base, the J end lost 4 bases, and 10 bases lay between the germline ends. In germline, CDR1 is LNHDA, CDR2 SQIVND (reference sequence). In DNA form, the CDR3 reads TGTGCCAGTAGTATAGCCTCCCTCGTCTATGGCTACACCTTC. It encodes CASSIASLVYGYTF.

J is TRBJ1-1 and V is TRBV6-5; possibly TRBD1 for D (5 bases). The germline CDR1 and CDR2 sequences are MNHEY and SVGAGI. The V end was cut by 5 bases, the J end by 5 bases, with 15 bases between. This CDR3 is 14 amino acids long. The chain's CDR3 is CASSTPGVGTEAFF. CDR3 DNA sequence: TGTGCCAGCAGTACCCCGGGGGTCGGGACTGAAGCTTTCTTT.

The CDR3 bases are TGTGCCACTAGCGGCCGCACAGATACGCAGTATTTT. It specifies CATSGRTDTQYF. J is TRBJ2-3 and V is TRBV7-9; 7 bases are shared with TRBD2. Germline CDR1 is SEHNR and CDR2 is FQNEAQ (reference sequence). This CDR3 is built from 12 residues. The V gene end was trimmed by 10 bases and the J gene end by 1 base; junction bases not matched to a gene: 2.

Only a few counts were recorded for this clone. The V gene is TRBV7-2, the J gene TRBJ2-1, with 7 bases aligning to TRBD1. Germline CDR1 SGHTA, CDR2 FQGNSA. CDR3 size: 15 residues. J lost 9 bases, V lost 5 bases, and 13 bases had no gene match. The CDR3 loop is CASSQGDHIPGEQFF. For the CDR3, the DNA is TGTGCCAGCAGCCAGGGGGACCACATACCTGGTGAGCAGTTCTTC.